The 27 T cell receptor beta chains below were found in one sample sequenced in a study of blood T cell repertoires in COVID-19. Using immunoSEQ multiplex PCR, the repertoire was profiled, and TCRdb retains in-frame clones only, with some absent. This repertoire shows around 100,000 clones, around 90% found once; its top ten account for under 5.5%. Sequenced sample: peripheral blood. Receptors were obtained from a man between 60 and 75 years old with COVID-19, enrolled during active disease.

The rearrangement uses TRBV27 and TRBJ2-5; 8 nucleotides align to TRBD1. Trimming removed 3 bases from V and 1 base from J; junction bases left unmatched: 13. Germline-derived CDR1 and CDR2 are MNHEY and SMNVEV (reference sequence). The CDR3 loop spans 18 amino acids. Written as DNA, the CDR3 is TGTGCCAGCAGTTTTTACCCCCCGGACAGGGATGGCCAAGAGACCCAGTACTTC. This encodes CASSFYPPDRDGQETQYF.

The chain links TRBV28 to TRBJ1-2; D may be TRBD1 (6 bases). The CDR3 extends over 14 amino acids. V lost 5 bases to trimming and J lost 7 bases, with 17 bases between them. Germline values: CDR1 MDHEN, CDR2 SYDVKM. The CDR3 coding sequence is TGTGCCAGCAGTCTCTCACCAGGGGCGCTTGGCTACACCTTC. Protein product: CASSLSPGALGYTF.

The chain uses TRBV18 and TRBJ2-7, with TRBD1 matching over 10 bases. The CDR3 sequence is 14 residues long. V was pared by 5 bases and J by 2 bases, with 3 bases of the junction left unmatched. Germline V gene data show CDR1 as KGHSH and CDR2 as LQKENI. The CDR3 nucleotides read TGTGCCAGCTCATCCGGGACAGGGGCCTACGAGCAGTACTTC. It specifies CASSSGTGAYEQYF.

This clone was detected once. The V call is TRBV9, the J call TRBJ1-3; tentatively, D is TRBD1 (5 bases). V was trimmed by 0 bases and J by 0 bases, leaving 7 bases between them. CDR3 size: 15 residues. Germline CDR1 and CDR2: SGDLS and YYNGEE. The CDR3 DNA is TGTGCCAGCAGCGTAGAGGACACCTCTGGAAACACCATATATTTT. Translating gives CASSVEDTSGNTIYF.

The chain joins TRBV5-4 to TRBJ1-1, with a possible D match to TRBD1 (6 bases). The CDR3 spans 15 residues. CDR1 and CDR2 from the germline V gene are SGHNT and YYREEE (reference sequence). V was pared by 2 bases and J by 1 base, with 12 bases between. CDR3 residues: CASSFGLDRNTEAFF. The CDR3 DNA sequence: TGTGCCAGCAGCTTTGGCCTGGACAGGAACACTGAAGCTTTCTTT.

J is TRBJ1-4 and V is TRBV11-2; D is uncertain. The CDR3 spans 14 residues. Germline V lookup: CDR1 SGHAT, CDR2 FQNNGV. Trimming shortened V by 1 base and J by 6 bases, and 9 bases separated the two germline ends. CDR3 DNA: TGTGCCAGCAGCTTAGGTTCTTCTGATGAAAAACTGTTTTTT. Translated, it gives CASSLGSSDEKLFF.

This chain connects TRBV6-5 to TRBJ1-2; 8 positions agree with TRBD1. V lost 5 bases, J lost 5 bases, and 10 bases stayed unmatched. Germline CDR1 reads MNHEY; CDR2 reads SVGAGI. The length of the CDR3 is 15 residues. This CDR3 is CASSTPGQGTYGYTF. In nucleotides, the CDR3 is TGTGCCAGCAGTACCCCCGGACAGGGAACATATGGCTACACCTTC.

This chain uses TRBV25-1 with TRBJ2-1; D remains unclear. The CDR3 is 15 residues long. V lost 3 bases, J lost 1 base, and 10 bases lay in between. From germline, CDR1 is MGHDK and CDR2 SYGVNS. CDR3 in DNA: TGTGCCAGCAGTGAGCATCTAGGTTCCTACAATGAGCAGTTCTTC. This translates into CASSEHLGSYNEQFF. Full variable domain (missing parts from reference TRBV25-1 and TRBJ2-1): EADIYQTPRYLVIGTGKKITLECSQTMGHDKMYWYQQDPGMELHLIHYSYGVNSTEKGDLSSESTVSRIRTEHFPLTLESARPSHTSQYLCASSEHLGSYNEQFFGPGTRLTVL.

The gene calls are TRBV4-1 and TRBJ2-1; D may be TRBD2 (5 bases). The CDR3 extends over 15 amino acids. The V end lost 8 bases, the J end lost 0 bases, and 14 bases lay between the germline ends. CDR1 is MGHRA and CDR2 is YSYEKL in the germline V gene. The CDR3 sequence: CASEGAPSSYNEQFF. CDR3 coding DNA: TGCGCCAGCGAGGGAGCACCGAGCTCCTACAATGAGCAGTTCTTC.

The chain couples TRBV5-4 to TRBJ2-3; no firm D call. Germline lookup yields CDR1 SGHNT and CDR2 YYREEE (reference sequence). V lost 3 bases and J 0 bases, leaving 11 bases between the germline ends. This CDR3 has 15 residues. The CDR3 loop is CASSSDSYSTDTQYF. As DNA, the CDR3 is TGTGCCAGCAGCTCCGACTCGTATAGCACAGATACGCAGTATTTT.

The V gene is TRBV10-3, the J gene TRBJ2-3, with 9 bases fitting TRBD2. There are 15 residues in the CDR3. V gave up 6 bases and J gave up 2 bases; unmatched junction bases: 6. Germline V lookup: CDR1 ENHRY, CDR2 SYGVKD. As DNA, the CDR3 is TGTGCCATCAGCGTTAGCGGGAGTACCACAGATACGCAGTATTTT. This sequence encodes CAISVSGSTTDTQYF.

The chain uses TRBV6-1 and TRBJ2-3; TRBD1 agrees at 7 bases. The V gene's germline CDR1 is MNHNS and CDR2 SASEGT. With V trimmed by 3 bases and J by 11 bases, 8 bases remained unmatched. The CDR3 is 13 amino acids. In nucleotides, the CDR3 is TGTGCCAGCAGTGACCACAGGGGCCTAGGGCAGTATTTT. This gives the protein CASSDHRGLGQYF.

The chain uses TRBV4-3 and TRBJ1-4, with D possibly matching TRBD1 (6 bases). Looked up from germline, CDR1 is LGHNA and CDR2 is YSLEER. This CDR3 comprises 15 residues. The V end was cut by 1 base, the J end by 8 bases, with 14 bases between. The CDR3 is CASSQGVRGDEKLFF. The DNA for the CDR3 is TGCGCCAGCAGCCAAGGGGTCAGGGGAGACGAAAAACTGTTTTTT.

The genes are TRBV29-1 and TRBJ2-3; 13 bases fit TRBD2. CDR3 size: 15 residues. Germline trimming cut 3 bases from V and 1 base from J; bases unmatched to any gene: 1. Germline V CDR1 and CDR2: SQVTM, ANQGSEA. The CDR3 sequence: CSVDGTSGGTDTQYF. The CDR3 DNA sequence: TGCAGCGTTGATGGGACTAGCGGGGGCACAGATACGCAGTATTTT.

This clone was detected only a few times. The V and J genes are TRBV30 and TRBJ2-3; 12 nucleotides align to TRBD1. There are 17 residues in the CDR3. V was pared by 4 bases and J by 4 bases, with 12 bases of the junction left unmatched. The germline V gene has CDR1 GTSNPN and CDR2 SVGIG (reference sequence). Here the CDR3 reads CAWTSRKGTGGADTQYF. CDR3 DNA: TGTGCCTGGACTAGTAGAAAAGGGACAGGGGGCGCAGATACGCAGTATTTT.

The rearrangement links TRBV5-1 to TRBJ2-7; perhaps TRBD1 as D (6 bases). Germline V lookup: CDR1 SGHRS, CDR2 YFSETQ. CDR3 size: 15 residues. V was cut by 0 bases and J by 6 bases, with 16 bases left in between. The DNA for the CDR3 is TGCGCCAGCAGCTTGGAAGCAGGGGAGATGGGCGAGCAGTACTTC. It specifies CASSLEAGEMGEQYF.

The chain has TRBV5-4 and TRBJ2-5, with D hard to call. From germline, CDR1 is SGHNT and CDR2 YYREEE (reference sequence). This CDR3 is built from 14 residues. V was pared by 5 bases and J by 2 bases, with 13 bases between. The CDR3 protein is CASRPTDFQETQYF. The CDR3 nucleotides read TGTGCCAGCAGACCCACAGATTTTCAAGAGACCCAGTACTTC.

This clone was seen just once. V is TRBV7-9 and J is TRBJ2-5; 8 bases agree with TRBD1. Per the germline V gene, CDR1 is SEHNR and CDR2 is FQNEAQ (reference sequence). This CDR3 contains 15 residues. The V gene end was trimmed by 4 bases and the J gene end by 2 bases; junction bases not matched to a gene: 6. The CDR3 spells CASSSQGAVQETQYF. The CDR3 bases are TGTGCCAGCAGCTCTCAGGGGGCAGTACAAGAGACCCAGTACTTC.

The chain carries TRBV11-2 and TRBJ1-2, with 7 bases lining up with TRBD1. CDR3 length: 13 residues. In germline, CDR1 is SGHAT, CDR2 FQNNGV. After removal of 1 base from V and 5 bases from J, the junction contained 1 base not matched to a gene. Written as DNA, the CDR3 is TGTGCCAGCAGCTTAGGGGACAGTTATGGCTACACCTTC. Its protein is CASSLGDSYGYTF.

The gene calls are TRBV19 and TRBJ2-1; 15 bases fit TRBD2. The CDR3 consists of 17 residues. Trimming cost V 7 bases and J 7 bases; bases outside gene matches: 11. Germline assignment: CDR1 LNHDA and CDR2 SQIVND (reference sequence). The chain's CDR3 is CASTSYSGLAGGNEQFF. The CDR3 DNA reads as TGTGCCAGTACCTCCTACAGCGGACTAGCGGGAGGGAATGAGCAGTTCTTC.

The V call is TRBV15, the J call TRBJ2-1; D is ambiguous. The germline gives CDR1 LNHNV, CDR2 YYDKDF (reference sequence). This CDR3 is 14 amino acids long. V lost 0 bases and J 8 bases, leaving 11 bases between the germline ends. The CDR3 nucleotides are TGTGCCACCAGCAGAGAATCCCTGGCCCATGAGCAGTTCTTC. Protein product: CATSRESLAHEQFF.

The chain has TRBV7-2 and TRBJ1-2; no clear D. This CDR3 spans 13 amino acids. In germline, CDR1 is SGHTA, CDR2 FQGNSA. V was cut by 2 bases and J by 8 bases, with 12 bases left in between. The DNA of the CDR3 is TGTGCCAGCAGCTTAATCCGTGCTGGCGGCTACACCTTC. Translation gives CASSLIRAGGYTF.

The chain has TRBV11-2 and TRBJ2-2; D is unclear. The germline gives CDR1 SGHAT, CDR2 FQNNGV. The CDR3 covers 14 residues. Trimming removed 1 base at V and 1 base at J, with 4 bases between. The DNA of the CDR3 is TGTGCCAGCAGCTTAGTTAGGAACACCGGGGAGCTGTTTTTT. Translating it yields CASSLVRNTGELFF.

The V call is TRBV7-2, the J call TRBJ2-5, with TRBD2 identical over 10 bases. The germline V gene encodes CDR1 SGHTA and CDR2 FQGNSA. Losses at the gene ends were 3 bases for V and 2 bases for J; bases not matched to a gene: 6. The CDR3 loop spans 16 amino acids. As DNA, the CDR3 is TGTGCCAGCAGCTTTCGACTAGCGGGCTTACAAGAGACCCAGTACTTC. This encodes CASSFRLAGLQETQYF.

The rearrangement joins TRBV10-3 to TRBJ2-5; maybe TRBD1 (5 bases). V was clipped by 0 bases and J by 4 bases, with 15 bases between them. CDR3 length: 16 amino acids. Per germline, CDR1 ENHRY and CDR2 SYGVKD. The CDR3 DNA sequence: TGTGCCATCAGTGAGTCGACCTCAGGGTTTGGAGAGACCCAGTACTTC. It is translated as CAISESTSGFGETQYF.

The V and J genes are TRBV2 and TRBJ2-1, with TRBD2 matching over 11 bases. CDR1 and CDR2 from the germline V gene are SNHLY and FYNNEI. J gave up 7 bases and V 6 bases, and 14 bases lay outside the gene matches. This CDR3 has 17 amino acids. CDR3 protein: CASRAGLAVPQRNEQFF. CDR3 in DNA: TGTGCCAGCAGAGCGGGACTAGCGGTCCCCCAAAGGAATGAGCAGTTCTTC.

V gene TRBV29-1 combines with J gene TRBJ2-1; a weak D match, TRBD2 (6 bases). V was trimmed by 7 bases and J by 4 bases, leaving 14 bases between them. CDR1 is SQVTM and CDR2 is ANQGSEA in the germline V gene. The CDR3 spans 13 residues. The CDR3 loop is CSAEGTEYNEQFF. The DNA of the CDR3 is TGCAGCGCCGAAGGGACTGAATACAATGAGCAGTTCTTC.